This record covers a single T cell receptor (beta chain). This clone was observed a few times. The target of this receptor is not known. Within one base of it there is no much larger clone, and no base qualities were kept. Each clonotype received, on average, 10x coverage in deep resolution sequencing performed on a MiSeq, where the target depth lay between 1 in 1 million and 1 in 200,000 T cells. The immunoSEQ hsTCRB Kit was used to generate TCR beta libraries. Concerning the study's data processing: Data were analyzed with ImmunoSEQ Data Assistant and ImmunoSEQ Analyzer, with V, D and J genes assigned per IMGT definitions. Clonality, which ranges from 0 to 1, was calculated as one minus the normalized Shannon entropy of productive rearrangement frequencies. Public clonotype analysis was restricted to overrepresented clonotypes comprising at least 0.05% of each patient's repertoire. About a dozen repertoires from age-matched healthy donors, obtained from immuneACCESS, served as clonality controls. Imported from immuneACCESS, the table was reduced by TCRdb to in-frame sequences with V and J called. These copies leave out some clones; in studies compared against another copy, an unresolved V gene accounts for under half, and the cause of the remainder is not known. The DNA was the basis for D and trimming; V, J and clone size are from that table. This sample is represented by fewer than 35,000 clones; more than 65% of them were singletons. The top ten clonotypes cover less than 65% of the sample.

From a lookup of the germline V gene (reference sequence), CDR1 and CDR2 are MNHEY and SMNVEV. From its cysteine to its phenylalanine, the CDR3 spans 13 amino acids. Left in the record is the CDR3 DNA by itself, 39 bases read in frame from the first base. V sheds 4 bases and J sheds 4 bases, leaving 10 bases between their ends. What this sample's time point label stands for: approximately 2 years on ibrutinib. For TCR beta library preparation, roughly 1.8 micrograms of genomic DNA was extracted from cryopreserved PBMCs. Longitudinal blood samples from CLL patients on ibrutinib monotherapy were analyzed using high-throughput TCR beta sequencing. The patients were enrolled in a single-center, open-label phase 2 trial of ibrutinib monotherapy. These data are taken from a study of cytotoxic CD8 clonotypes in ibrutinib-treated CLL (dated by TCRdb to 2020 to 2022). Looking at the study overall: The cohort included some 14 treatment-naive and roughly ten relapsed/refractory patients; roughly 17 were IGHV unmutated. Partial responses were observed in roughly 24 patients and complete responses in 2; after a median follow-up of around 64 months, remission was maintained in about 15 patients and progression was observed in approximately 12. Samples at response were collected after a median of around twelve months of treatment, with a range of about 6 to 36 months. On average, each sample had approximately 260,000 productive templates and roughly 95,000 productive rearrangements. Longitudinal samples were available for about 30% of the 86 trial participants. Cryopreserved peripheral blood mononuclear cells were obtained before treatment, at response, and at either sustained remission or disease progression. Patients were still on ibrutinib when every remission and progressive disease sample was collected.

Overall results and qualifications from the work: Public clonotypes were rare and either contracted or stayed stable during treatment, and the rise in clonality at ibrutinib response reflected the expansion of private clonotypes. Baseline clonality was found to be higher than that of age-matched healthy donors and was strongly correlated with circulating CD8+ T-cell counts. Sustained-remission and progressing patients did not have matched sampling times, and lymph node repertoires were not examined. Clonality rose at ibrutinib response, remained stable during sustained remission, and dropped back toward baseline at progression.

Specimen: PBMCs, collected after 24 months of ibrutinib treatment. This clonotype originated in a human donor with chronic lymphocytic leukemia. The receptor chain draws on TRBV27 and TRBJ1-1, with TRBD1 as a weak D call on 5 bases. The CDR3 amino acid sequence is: CASSWGVLTEAFF. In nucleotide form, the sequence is TGTGCCAGCAGTTGGGGGGTGCTCACTGAAGCTTTCTTT.